This T cell receptor (beta chain) was retrieved from a study of T cell responses to AZD1222 COVID-19 vaccine. Measured with immunoSEQ multiplex PCR; TCRdb has only the in-frame clones, and not every one. The sample lists about 130,000 clones, approximately 90% occurring once. From germline, CDR1 is MNHEY and CDR2 SVGEGT. Trimming cost V 0 bases and J 8 bases; bases outside gene matches: 16. The CDR3 has 19 residues. The sequence came from an adult in good health. The sequenced sample was peripheral blood, obtained on day 0 of AZD1222 vaccination. The genes are TRBV6-2 or TRBV6-3 and TRBJ2-1; TRBD2 aligns across 10 bases. CDR3 in DNA: TGTGCCAGCAGTTACTCGTCTAGCGGGGGACAGCGGTACATCGATGAGCAGTTCTTC. Amino acid sequence: CASSYSSSGGQRYIDEQFF.